The 10 T cell receptor beta chains below were found in one sample sequenced in a study of T cells expressing NK-cell markers. TCRdb reprocessed the 5' RACE reads and keeps a single row for each CDR3 protein, giving no DNA. The listing contains about 540,000 distinct CDR3 sequences. Material for sequencing was blood T cells: a sorted CD56 or NKG2C T cell subset, CD4+ or CD8+ T cells, or bulk PBMC T cells (not recorded which). Source of these receptors: a man aged 18 to 30 in good health.

The V gene is TRBV2, the J gene TRBJ2-7; the TCRdb call, TRBD1, lacks DNA for checking. Looked up from germline, CDR1 is SNHLY and CDR2 is FYNNEI. The length of the CDR3 is 15 residues. The CDR3 is CASRVGQTLTYEQYF.

The rearrangement uses TRBV30 and TRBJ2-1; the D gene TCRdb calls, TRBD2, cannot be checked with no DNA. This CDR3 contains 12 residues. Germline lookup yields CDR1 GTSNPN and CDR2 SVGIG (reference sequence). The chain's CDR3 is CAWTPGLDEQFF.

J is TRBJ2-5 and V is TRBV14; as DNA is missing, the TRBD1 call by TCRdb cannot be tested. The CDR3 loop spans 15 amino acids. Looked up from germline, CDR1 is SGHDN and CDR2 is FVKESK. The CDR3 reads CASRPQGAGRETQYF.

The rearrangement joins TRBV15 to TRBJ2-5; TCRdb's assignment of TRBD1 cannot be checked, as there is no DNA. Per germline, CDR1 LNHNV and CDR2 YYDKDF (reference sequence). The length of the CDR3 is 14 residues. CDR3 sequence reads: CATSRGGSVETQYF. Looking up the rest from reference TRBV15 and TRBJ2-5 gives the full variable domain: DAMVIQNPRYQVTQFGKPVTLSCSQTLNHNVMYWYQQKSSQAPKLLFHYYDKDFNNEADTPDNFQSRRPNTSFCFLDIRSPGLGDTAMYLCATSRGGSVETQYFGPGTRLLVL.

The chain is built from TRBV11-2 and TRBJ2-1; TCRdb's assignment of TRBD2 cannot be checked, as there is no DNA. Germline V CDR1 and CDR2: SGHAT, FQNNGV. The CDR3 contains 15 residues. The CDR3 spells CASSPGLGEGNEQFF.

The rearrangement links TRBV7-2 to TRBJ2-5; TCRdb's D gene call, TRBD2, goes unchecked for lack of DNA. The CDR3 loop spans 14 amino acids. The germline gives CDR1 SGHTA, CDR2 FQGNSA. The CDR3 reads CASSPELVRETQYF.

The chain recombines TRBV4-3 with TRBJ2-1; the TCRdb D gene call, TRBD2, has no DNA to confirm it. Germline CDR1 LGHNA, CDR2 YSLEER. This CDR3 contains 16 residues. The CDR3 loop is CASSQDELAGGNEQFF.

V is TRBV12-3 or TRBV12-4 and J is TRBJ1-1; as DNA is missing, the TRBD1 call by TCRdb cannot be tested. The length of the CDR3 is 16 residues. The chain's CDR3 is CASSFSLGQGNTEAFF.

The chain uses TRBV6-5 and TRBJ2-3; TCRdb picks TRBD1, but there is no DNA to check that call. This CDR3 spans 13 amino acids. Germline lookup yields CDR1 MNHEY and CDR2 SVGAGI. The CDR3: CASSINRDGTQYF.

The chain employs TRBV30 and TRBJ1-1; TCRdb indicates TRBD1, and absent DNA this call remains unverified. CDR1 and CDR2 (germline): GTSNPN, SVGIG (reference sequence). The CDR3 covers 15 residues. CDR3 region: CAWSLRQGMSTEAFF.